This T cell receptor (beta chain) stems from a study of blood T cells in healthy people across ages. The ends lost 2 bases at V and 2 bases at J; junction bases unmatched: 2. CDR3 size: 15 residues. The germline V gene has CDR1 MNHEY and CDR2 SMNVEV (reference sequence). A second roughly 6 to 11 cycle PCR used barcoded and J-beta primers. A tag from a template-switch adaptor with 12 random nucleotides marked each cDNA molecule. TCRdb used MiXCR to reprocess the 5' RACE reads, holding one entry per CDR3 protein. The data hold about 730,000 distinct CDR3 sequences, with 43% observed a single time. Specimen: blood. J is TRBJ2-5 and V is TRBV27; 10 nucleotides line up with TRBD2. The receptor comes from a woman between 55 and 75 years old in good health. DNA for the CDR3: TGTGCCAGCAGTTTACTAGCGGGGGTACAAGAGACCCAGTACTTC. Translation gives CASSLLAGVQETQYF.